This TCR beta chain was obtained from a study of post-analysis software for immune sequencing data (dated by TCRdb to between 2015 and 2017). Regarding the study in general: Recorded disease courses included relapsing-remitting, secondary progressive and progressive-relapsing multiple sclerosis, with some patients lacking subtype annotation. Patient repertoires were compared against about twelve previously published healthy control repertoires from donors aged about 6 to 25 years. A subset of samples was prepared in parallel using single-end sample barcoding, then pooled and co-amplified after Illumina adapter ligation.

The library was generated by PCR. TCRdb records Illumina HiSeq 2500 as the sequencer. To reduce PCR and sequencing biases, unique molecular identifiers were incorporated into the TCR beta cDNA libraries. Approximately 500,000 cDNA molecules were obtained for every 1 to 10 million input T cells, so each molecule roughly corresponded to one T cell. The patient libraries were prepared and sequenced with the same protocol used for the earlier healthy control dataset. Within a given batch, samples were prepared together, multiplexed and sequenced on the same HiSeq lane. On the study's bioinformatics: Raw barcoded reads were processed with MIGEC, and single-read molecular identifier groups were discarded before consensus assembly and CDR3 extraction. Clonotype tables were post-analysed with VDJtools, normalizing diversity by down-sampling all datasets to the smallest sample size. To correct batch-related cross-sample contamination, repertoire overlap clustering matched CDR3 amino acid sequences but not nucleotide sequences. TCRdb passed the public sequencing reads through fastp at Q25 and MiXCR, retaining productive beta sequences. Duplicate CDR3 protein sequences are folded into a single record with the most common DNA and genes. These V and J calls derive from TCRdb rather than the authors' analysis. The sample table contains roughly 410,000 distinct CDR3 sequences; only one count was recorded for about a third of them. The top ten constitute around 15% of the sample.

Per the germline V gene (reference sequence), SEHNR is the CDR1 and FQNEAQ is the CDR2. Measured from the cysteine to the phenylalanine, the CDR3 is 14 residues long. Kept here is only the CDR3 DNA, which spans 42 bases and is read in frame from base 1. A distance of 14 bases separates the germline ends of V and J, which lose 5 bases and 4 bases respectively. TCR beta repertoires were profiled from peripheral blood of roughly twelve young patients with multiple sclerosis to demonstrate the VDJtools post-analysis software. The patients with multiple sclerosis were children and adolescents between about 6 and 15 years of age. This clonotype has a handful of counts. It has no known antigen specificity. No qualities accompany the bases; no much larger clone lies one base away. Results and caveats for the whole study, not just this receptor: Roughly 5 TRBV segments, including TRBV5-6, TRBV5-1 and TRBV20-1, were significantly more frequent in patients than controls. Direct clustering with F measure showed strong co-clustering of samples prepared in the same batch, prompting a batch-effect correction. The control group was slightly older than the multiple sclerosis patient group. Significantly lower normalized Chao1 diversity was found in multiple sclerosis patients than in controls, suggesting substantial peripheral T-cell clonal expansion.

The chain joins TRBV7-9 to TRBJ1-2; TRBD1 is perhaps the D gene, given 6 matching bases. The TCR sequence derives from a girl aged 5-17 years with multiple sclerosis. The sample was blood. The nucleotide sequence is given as TGTGCCAGCAGCCAAGGGGGGGCAGTCTATGGCTACACCTTC. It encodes CASSQGGAVYGYTF.